This entry describes one TCR beta chain. Assay used: immunoSEQ multiplex PCR; TCRdb lists only in-frame clones, some missing. The profile covers tens of thousands of clones, with just over 90% appearing a single time and about 50% taken by the ten largest. V lost 3 bases and J 1 base, leaving 6 bases between the germline ends. Looked up from germline, CDR1 is DFQATT and CDR2 is SNEGSKA (reference sequence). This CDR3 region has 12 residues. The sample is drawn from a study of T cell responses to AZD1222 COVID-19 vaccine. Sequences were derived from peripheral blood, sampled on day 0 of AZD1222 vaccination. The V and J genes are TRBV20-1 and TRBJ1-2; D is undetermined. The TCR sequence derives from an adult in good health. DNA of the CDR3: TGCAGTGCTAGTAAGGTTAACTATGGCTACACCTTC. Its protein is CSASKVNYGYTF.